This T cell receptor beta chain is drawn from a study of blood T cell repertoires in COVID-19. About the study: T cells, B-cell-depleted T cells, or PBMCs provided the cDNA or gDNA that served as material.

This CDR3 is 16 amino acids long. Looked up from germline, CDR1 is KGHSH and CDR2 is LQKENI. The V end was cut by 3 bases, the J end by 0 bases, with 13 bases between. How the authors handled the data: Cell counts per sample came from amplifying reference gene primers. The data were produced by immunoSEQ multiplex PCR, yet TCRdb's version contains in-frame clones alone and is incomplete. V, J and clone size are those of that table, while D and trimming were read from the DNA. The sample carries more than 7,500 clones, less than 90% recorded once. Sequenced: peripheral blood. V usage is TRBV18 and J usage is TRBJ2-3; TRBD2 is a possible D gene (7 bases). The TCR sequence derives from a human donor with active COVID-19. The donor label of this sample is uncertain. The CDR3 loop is CASSPRGATSTDTQYF. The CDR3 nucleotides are TGTGCCAGCTCACCCCGGGGGGCCACTAGCACAGATACGCAGTATTTT. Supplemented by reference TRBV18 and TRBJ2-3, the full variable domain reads NAGVMQNPRHLVRRRGQEARLRCSPMKGHSHVYWYRQLPEEGLKFMVYLQKENIIDESGMPKERFSAEFPKEGPSILRIQQVVRGDSAAYFCASSPRGATSTDTQYFGPGTRLTVL.